Listed below are T cell receptor beta chains from one sample, sequenced in a study of molecular identifiers for immune sequencing clone quantification. TCRdb used MiXCR to reprocess the PCR reads, holding one entry per CDR3 protein. The profile shows more than 300,000 distinct CDR3 sequences, about a fifth of them singletons. Sequenced sample: naive CD8+ T cells from blood, with Jurkat cell RNA spiked in. These receptors all stem from a human donor in good health. Some libraries in this study had Jurkat cell RNA spiked in. Both conserved end residues are part of each CDR3. The order of the fields is V gene, D gene, clone size, J gene, CDR3 protein, CDR3 DNA. D genes are given only for firm matches. Only some rows state a clone size, as once, few, many or a class for expanded clones.

TRBV27	TRBD2	NA	TRBJ2-1	CASSLFLAGDDNEQFF	TGTGCCAGCAGTTTATTCCTAGCGGGGGACGACAATGAGCAGTTCTTC
TRBV24-1	TRBD2	many	TRBJ2-1	CATSDSRRGGNEQFF	TGTGCCACCAGTGATTCGCGGCGGGGGGGCAATGAGCAGTTCTTC
TRBV20-1	TRBD1	many	TRBJ2-7	CSARGRQGSYEQYF	TGCAGTGCTAGAGGACGACAGGGTTCCTACGAGCAGTACTTC
TRBV11-2	TRBD1	NA	TRBJ2-3	CASSRGTASTDTQYF	TGTGCCAGCAGCCGAGGGACAGCTAGCACAGATACGCAGTATTTT
TRBV12-3/TRBV12-4	TRBD1	many	TRBJ2-2	CASSPRQGAGTGELFF	TGTGCCAGCAGTCCGCGGCAGGGGGCCGGCACCGGGGAGCTGTTTTTT
TRBV27	NA	NA	TRBJ2-7	CASSLSGIEACEQYF	TGTGCCAGCAGTTTATCAGGGATTGAAGCCTGCGAGCAGTACTTC
TRBV4-3	TRBD2	NA	TRBJ2-3	CASSQDDGGLLGTDTQYF	TGCGCCAGCAGCCAAGATGATGGGGGACTACTGGGCACAGATACGCAGTATTTT
TRBV3-1	NA	many	TRBJ1-1	CASSQPERGRGEAFF	TGTGCCAGCAGCCAGCCCGAGAGGGGACGGGGTGAAGCTTTCTTT
TRBV2	NA	many	TRBJ2-7	CASSETGTETYEQYF	TGTGCCAGCAGTGAAACCGGGACCGAAACCTACGAGCAGTACTTC
TRBV7-9	NA	many	TRBJ2-7	CASSSKQYEQYF	TGTGCCAGCAGCTCTAAGCAATACGAGCAGTACTTC
TRBV7-9	TRBD1	many	TRBJ2-7	CASSPGGQGFPYEQYF	TGTGCCAGCAGCCCGGGGGGACAGGGGTTCCCCTACGAGCAGTACTTC
TRBV24-1	NA	many	TRBJ2-7	CATTFRGDEQYF	TGTGCCACCACCTTCAGGGGGGACGAGCAGTACTTC
TRBV20-1	TRBD2	few	TRBJ2-5	CSARRGLAIQETQYF	TGCAGTGCTAGAAGGGGACTAGCGATCCAAGAGACCCAGTACTTC
TRBV13	NA	few	TRBJ2-7	CASSLGLPGEQYF	TGTGCCAGCAGCTTGGGGCTCCCTGGCGAGCAGTACTTC
TRBV9	TRBD1	many	TRBJ2-6	CATQGAGANVLTF	TGTGCCACCCAGGGGGCTGGGGCCAACGTCCTGACTTTC
TRBV4-1	NA	NA	TRBJ2-5	CASSPNPSDQETQYF	TGCGCCAGCAGCCCCAACCCTAGCGACCAAGAGACCCAGTACTTC
TRBV25-1	NA	many	TRBJ2-5	CASTQGETQYF	TGTGCCAGCACTCAGGGGGAGACCCAGTACTTC
TRBV3-1	TRBD1	NA	TRBJ1-1	CASSNAGTGYTEAFF	TGTGCCAGCAGCAACGCCGGGACAGGCTACACTGAAGCTTTCTTT
TRBV19	NA	many	TRBJ1-1	CASRGTNKPEAFF	TGTGCCAGTAGGGGGACAAATAAACCTGAAGCTTTCTTT
TRBV7-6	NA	many	TRBJ1-1	CASSSERRQYLDTEAFF	TGTGCCAGCAGCTCGGAGCGGAGACAGTACCTCGACACTGAAGCTTTCTTT